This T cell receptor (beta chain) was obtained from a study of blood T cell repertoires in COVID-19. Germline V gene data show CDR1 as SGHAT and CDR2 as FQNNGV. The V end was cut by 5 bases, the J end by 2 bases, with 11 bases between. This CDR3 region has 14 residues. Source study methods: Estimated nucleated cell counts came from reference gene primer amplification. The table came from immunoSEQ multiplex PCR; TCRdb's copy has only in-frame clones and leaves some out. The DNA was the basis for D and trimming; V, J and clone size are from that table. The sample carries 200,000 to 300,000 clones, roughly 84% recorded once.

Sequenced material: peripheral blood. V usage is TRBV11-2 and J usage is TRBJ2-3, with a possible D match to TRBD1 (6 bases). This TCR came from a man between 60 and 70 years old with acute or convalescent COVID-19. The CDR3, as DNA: TGTGCCAGCAGCCAAGGACAGTCCACAGATACGCAGTATTTT. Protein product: CASSQGQSTDTQYF.